Each of the 29 T cell receptor beta chains below was sequenced from the same sample in a study of identical twins. TCRdb processed the 5' RACE reads anew with MiXCR; each CDR3 protein has one entry. The table has about 730,000 distinct CDR3 sequences, less than 25% seen once. This same sample was also taken into another study, of T cells expressing NK-cell markers.

Sequenced sample: PBMCs. The receptors were gathered from a woman aged 18-30 years in good health.

This chain connects TRBV20-1 to TRBJ2-1; maybe TRBD2 (5 bases). Trimming stripped 2 bases from V and 0 bases from J, with 14 bases between. CDR1 is DFQATT, CDR2 SNEGSKA, per germline (reference sequence). This CDR3 region has 16 residues. DNA of the CDR3: TGCAGTGCTAGATTGGAGACGGGGAGCTCCTACAATGAGCAGTTCTTC. Translating gives CSARLETGSSYNEQFF.

The chain has TRBV20-1 and TRBJ1-1; D ambiguous. There are 11 residues in the CDR3. From germline, CDR1 is DFQATT and CDR2 SNEGSKA (reference sequence). Trimming shortened V by 6 bases and J by 3 bases, and 8 bases separated the two germline ends. CDR3: CSAPLDTEAFF. The CDR3 DNA reads as TGCAGTGCCCCCTTGGACACTGAAGCTTTCTTT.

This clonotype was found many times. The V and J genes are TRBV10-3 and TRBJ2-1; 11 positions match TRBD2. Germline CDR1 ENHRY, CDR2 SYGVKD. The J segment lost 4 bases and the V segment lost 0 bases, leaving 2 bases of the junction unmatched. The CDR3 is 16 amino acids. Written as DNA, the CDR3 is TGTGCCATCAGTGAGTCTACTAGCGGGGGTTACAATGAGCAGTTCTTC. Its translation is CAISESTSGGYNEQFF.

The chain carries TRBV4-2 and TRBJ2-3; 7 bases match TRBD2. Germline values: CDR1 LGHNA, CDR2 YNFKEQ. This CDR3 region has 18 residues. After removal of 4 bases from V and 2 bases from J, the junction contained 15 bases not matched to a gene. The CDR3 region has the DNA TGTGCCAGCAGCCGCCCTGCCGGGGGGAACGGATACACAGATACGCAGTATTTT. Its protein is CASSRPAGGNGYTDTQYF.

This clonotype occurred many times. The J gene is TRBJ2-7, the V gene TRBV20-1; possibly TRBD2 for D (6 bases). Germline CDR1 and CDR2: DFQATT and SNEGSKA (reference sequence). The CDR3 totals 15 residues. V lost 5 bases and J 2 bases, leaving 19 bases between the germline ends. DNA of the CDR3: TGCAGTGCTCGATTAAATCAGGGAGGTCCCTACGAGCAGTACTTC. Translated: CSARLNQGGPYEQYF.

This clonotype was detected a few times. The J gene is TRBJ2-1, the V gene TRBV4-1; D perhaps matches TRBD2 (6 bases). The CDR3 consists of 16 residues. Per the germline V gene, CDR1 is MGHRA and CDR2 is YSYEKL. Trimming removed 5 bases from V and 2 bases from J, with 16 bases in between. The DNA for the CDR3 is TGCGCCAGCAGCGTTACTAGCATTATAACCTACAATGAGCAGTTCTTC. Protein product: CASSVTSIITYNEQFF.

This rearrangement joins TRBV7-3 to TRBJ2-1; TRBD2 aligns across 8 bases. The V gene end was trimmed by 5 bases and the J gene end by 5 bases; junction bases not matched to a gene: 14. Germline V gene data show CDR1 as SGHTA and CDR2 as FQGTGA. CDR3 length: 17 residues. The CDR3 loop is CASSPEVAGSLDNEQFF. The DNA of the CDR3 is TGTGCCAGCAGCCCCGAGGTAGCGGGGTCCCTGGACAATGAGCAGTTCTTC.

This clonotype was counted a few times. CDR3 DNA: TGTGCCACCAAACAGCGGGGGGTTATTGATACGCAGTATTTT. Amino acid sequence: CATKQRGVIDTQYF. V and J are TRBV12-3 or TRBV12-4 and TRBJ2-3; the match to TRBD2 covers 9 bases. V was pared by 10 bases and J by 6 bases, with 11 bases of the junction left unmatched. The CDR3 has 14 residues.

The gene calls are TRBV30 and TRBJ2-3; 8 bases align to TRBD2. The CDR3 has 14 residues. V dropped 3 bases and J dropped 2; count of bases not matched to a gene: 4. CDR1 and CDR2 (germline): GTSNPN, SVGIG (reference sequence). CDR3 sequence (DNA): TGTGCCTGGAGCACTAGCGGTCTCACAGATACGCAGTATTTT. Its protein is CAWSTSGLTDTQYF.

This clonotype has a handful of counts. This chain joins TRBV4-3 and TRBJ2-7; 10 nucleotides match TRBD2. Germline CDR1 is LGHNA and CDR2 is YSLEER. The CDR3 spans 15 residues. J lost 6 bases, V lost 0 bases, and 5 bases had no gene match. This CDR3 reads CASSQDPSGRGEQYF. Written as DNA, the CDR3 is TGCGCCAGCAGCCAAGATCCTAGCGGGAGAGGCGAGCAGTACTTC.

This clonotype was observed a few times. The gene calls are TRBV29-1 and TRBJ2-1; 8 nucleotides align to TRBD2. The J segment lost 0 bases and the V segment lost 7 bases, leaving 5 bases of the junction unmatched. This CDR3 region has 14 residues. Germline V lookup: CDR1 SQVTM, CDR2 ANQGSEA. The CDR3 protein is CSADGTSSYNEQFF. In DNA form, the CDR3 reads TGCAGCGCCGACGGGACTAGCTCCTACAATGAGCAGTTCTTC.

The V call is TRBV7-2, the J call TRBJ2-1; D is uncertain. This CDR3 comprises 13 residues. The germline V and J ends were trimmed by 4 bases and 10 bases, with 14 bases remaining between them. Per germline, CDR1 SGHTA and CDR2 FQGNSA. In nucleotides, the CDR3 is TGTGCCAGCAGCTACATCCCGGTGCTGGAGCAGTTCTTC. Its translation: CASSYIPVLEQFF.

There are a few counts of this clonotype. CDR3 amino acids: CAWSAGQTNEKLFF. Here the CDR3 DNA reads TGTGCCTGGAGTGCGGGACAGACTAATGAAAAACTGTTTTTT. The V call is TRBV30, the J call TRBJ1-4; 7 nucleotides line up with TRBD1. There are 14 residues in the CDR3. Per the germline V gene, CDR1 is GTSNPN and CDR2 is SVGIG (reference sequence). Trimming removed 1 base from V and 2 bases from J; junction bases left unmatched: 1.

This clonotype has a handful of counts. The gene calls are TRBV12-3 or TRBV12-4 and TRBJ1-5; tentative D call: TRBD1 (6 bases). V was clipped by 0 bases and J by 4 bases, with 16 bases between them. The CDR3 totals 17 residues. The chain's CDR3 is CASSLAWRGRGNQPQHF. The CDR3, as DNA: TGTGCCAGCAGTTTAGCCTGGAGGGGGAGGGGTAATCAGCCCCAGCATTTT.

The chain is built from TRBV20-1 and TRBJ1-2, with 7 positions matching TRBD1. J lost 11 bases, V lost 0 bases, and 9 bases had no gene match. The V gene's germline CDR1 is DFQATT and CDR2 SNEGSKA (reference sequence). CDR3 length equals 13 residues. The CDR3 coding sequence is TGCAGTGCTAGAGACCCGCCTGACAGGGTGTACACCTTC. Translating gives CSARDPPDRVYTF.

The J gene is TRBJ2-7, the V gene TRBV7-2; the D gene is possibly TRBD2 (6 bases). Trimming pared 5 bases from V and 11 bases from J, leaving 16 bases between. The CDR3 contains 12 residues. In germline, CDR1 is SGHTA, CDR2 FQGNSA. Here the CDR3 DNA reads TGTGCCAGCAGCCTGGGGACTTCCAACAAGTACTTC. Its protein product is CASSLGTSNKYF.

The chain carries TRBV20-1 and TRBJ2-3, with 12 bases matching TRBD2. Germline CDR1 is DFQATT and CDR2 is SNEGSKA (reference sequence). The CDR3 spans 18 residues. With V trimmed by 5 bases and J by 1 base, 13 bases remained unmatched. The CDR3 DNA follows: TGCAGTGCTCAGACTAGCGGGAGAGAGGCCGGTGGCACAGATACGCAGTATTTT. Its translation: CSAQTSGREAGGTDTQYF.

The chain carries TRBV6-2 or TRBV6-3 and TRBJ2-1; D might be TRBD2 (6 bases). The CDR3 runs 14 residues. CDR1 is MNHEY and CDR2 is SVGEGT in the germline V gene. Trimming took off 4 bases at V and 6 bases at J, with 13 bases between the two ends. Here the CDR3 DNA reads TGTGCCAGCAGTTTTGCCGGGACTGTCAATGAGCAGTTCTTC. Translated: CASSFAGTVNEQFF.

This clonotype occurred a few times. The chain recombines TRBV12-3 or TRBV12-4 with TRBJ2-5, with a weak D call TRBD2 (5 bases). This CDR3 has 13 residues. Trimming took off 4 bases at V and 0 bases at J, with 6 bases between the two ends. CDR3: CASSYGDQETQYF. DNA of the CDR3: TGTGCCAGCAGTTACGGGGACCAAGAGACCCAGTACTTC.

The rearrangement uses TRBV20-1 and TRBJ2-1; tentative D call: TRBD2 (6 bases). Germline V gene data show CDR1 as DFQATT and CDR2 as SNEGSKA (reference sequence). The V and J ends lost 6 bases and 5 bases respectively, with 17 bases between them. This CDR3 comprises 14 residues. DNA for the CDR3: TGCAGTGCACCGCTAGCGCACATTCACAATGAGCAGTTCTTC. As protein: CSAPLAHIHNEQFF.

V gene TRBV20-1 combines with J gene TRBJ2-3; 12 bases agree with TRBD2. CDR3 length: 15 residues. J was trimmed by 5 bases and V by 5 bases; bases with no gene match: 8. CDR1 and CDR2 from the germline V gene are DFQATT and SNEGSKA (reference sequence). As DNA, the CDR3 is TGCAGTGCTCAAGAGGGGACTAGCGGGTTAGATACGCAGTATTTT. It specifies CSAQEGTSGLDTQYF.

This chain links TRBV12-3 or TRBV12-4 with TRBJ2-3; 7 nucleotides line up with TRBD1. CDR3 length equals 16 residues. V lost 5 bases, J lost 0 bases, and 8 bases stayed unmatched. The CDR3 DNA sequence: TGTGCCAGCAGTCCCCGACAGGGCGGGAGCACAGATACGCAGTATTTT. Encoded protein: CASSPRQGGSTDTQYF.

In its sample, this clonotype was seen a few times. The genes are TRBV20-1 and TRBJ1-5; a weak D match, TRBD1 (5 bases). CDR1 and CDR2 (germline): DFQATT, SNEGSKA (reference sequence). The CDR3 sequence is 14 residues long. The V and J ends lost 0 bases and 3 bases respectively, with 9 bases between them. Here the CDR3 reads CSARDGRVNQPQHF. For the CDR3, the DNA is TGCAGTGCTAGAGACGGCAGGGTCAATCAGCCCCAGCATTTT.

Many counts were recorded for this clonotype. The chain has TRBV5-8 and TRBJ1-5, with TRBD1 identical over 7 bases. This CDR3 spans 15 amino acids. Unmatched junction bases numbered 7, after V lost 0 bases and J lost 7 bases. CDR1 is SGHTS, CDR2 YDEGEE, per germline. CDR3 in DNA: TGTGCCAGCAGCTTGGAGGACAGGCACGGGCAGCCCCAGCATTTT. Amino acid sequence: CASSLEDRHGQPQHF.

The chain employs TRBV4-3 and TRBJ2-2; the D is unclear. The CDR3 contains 18 residues. V lost 0 bases, J lost 2 bases, and 16 bases lay in between. From germline, CDR1 is LGHNA and CDR2 YSLEER. CDR3 DNA sequence: TGCGCCAGCAGCCAAGAACCACACCGGGCCTCCAACACCGGGGAGCTGTTTTTT. Encoded protein: CASSQEPHRASNTGELFF.

A note on this clonotype: One junction end disagrees with the germline gene, perhaps due to a read error. This chain's CDR3 is CASSWTGGSHEQYF. DNA of the CDR3: TGCGCCAGCAGCTGGACAGGGGGCTCCCACGAGCAGTACTTC. The chain links TRBV5-1 to TRBJ2-7, with TRBD1 matching 11 bases. The CDR3 covers 14 residues. CDR1 and CDR2 from the germline V gene are SGHRS and YFSETQ. The complete variable domain, with remaining parts taken from reference TRBV5-1 and TRBJ2-7, reads KAGVTQTPRYLIKTRGQQVTLSCSPISGHRSVSWYQQTPGQGLQFLFEYFSETQRNKGNFPGRFSGRQFSNSRSEMNVSTLELGDSALYLCASSWTGGSHEQYFGPGTRLTVT.

This clonotype turned up a few times. The V and J genes are TRBV6-1 and TRBJ2-1; 8 bases match TRBD2. The V segment lost 6 bases and the J segment 2 bases; nucleotides outside the gene matches: 3. The CDR3 is made up of 14 amino acids. Germline CDR1 is MNHNS and CDR2 is SASEGT. CDR3 coding DNA: TGTGCCAGCAGGCCAGCGGGGGCCTACAATGAGCAGTTCTTC. Protein sequence: CASRPAGAYNEQFF.

This chain joins TRBV6-5 and TRBJ2-2, with D uncertain. Trimming took 2 bases from V and 0 from J, leaving 13 bases between them. Germline V gene sequence: CDR1 MNHEY, CDR2 SVGAGI. This CDR3 is built from 17 residues. CDR3 residues: CASSYGRSSANTGELFF. CDR3 DNA sequence: TGTGCCAGCAGTTACGGCAGGTCCTCTGCGAACACCGGGGAGCTGTTTTTT.

This clonotype came up many times. The chain carries TRBV12-3 or TRBV12-4 and TRBJ2-3, with 14 bases aligning to TRBD2. J was trimmed by 3 bases and V by 6 bases; bases with no gene match: 5. The CDR3 sequence is 16 residues long. This CDR3 reads CASSPGLAGGTDTQYF. DNA for the CDR3: TGTGCCAGCAGCCCCGGACTAGCGGGGGGTACAGATACGCAGTATTTT.